These T cell receptor beta chains were read from a single sample in a study of cytomegalovirus exposure and HLA in healthy donors. Sequencing was performed with immunoSEQ multiplex PCR; in TCRdb, only in-frame clones are kept and a portion is missing. Of over 200,000 clones in the sample, almost 80% were seen once. Specimen: PBMCs. Receptors were obtained from a male donor in good health and CMV-seronegative. Each CDR3 is given with its conserved first and last residue. A D gene is named only where the DNA matches it firmly. Size is omitted from some rows. Given values are once, few, many or a class for expanded clones.

v_call	d_call	clone_size	j_call	cdr3_aa	cdr3_nt
TRBV19	NA	few	TRBJ1-5	CASSIAGDQPQHF	TGTGCCAGTAGTATAGCGGGGGATCAGCCCCAGCATTTT
TRBV11-3	TRBD1	once	TRBJ2-1	CASSHEQGTGYNEQFF	TGTGCCAGCAGCCACGAACAGGGGACGGGGTACAATGAGCAGTTCTTC
TRBV28	TRBD1	NA	TRBJ2-7	CASRQNRDSPWEQYF	TGTGCCAGCAGACAGAACCGGGACAGTCCTTGGGAGCAGTACTTC
TRBV6-5	NA	NA	TRBJ2-2	CASSYSGSGLFF	TGTGCCAGCAGTTATTCGGGGTCTGGGCTGTTTTTT
TRBV28	TRBD1	once	TRBJ1-5	CASSSGGFGNQPQHF	TGTGCCAGCAGTTCAGGGGGTTTCGGCAATCAGCCCCAGCATTTT
TRBV2	TRBD1	NA	TRBJ1-3	CASSGGRGPGNTIYF	TGTGCCAGCAGTGGGGGCAGGGGGCCTGGAAACACCATATATTTT
TRBV7-9	TRBD1	NA	TRBJ1-1	CSSSFGTAEAFF	TGTTCCAGCAGCTTTGGGACAGCTGAAGCTTTCTTT
TRBV30	NA	NA	TRBJ1-3	CAWSVQPRSSGNTIYF	TGTGCCTGGAGTGTACAGCCCCGGTCATCTGGAAACACCATATATTTT
TRBV19	TRBD1	NA	TRBJ1-5	CASDQGAVMNQPQHF	TGTGCCAGTGATCAGGGGGCTGTTATGAATCAGCCCCAGCATTTT
TRBV6-5	TRBD2	NA	TRBJ2-7	CASSSRLAGGPEQYF	TGTGCCAGCAGTTCCCGACTAGCGGGAGGGCCTGAGCAGTACTTC